This T cell receptor (beta chain) was found in a study of regulatory T cells. The count of this clone is one. Its target is unknown. V was pared by 1 base and J by 5 bases, with 12 bases between. CDR1 and CDR2 (germline): SGHTA, FQGNSA. The CDR3 contains 14 residues. Patients aged 2 to 39 years had fewer naive T cells. CD4+ cells were sorted into CD25-high CD127-low regulatory cells and CD25-low CD127-high conventional cells. The study's findings and limits: In patients, unique TRB V-J pairs were restricted and V/J usage skewed, especially in Tregs. Hydrophobic residues at CDR3 positions 6 and 7 were enriched in conventional CD4+ T cells of CD3G-deficient patients.

The PCR used 52 TRBV and 13 TRBJ primers. The method was immunoSEQ multiplex PCR; TCRdb's version includes in-frame clones alone and lacks a portion of them. The data show 30,000 to 40,000 clones, about 91% seen once. Sequenced: conventional CD4+ T cells sorted from blood. The receptor was derived from a person aged 18 to 35 with CD3G deficiency. The chain couples TRBV7-2 to TRBJ2-7; weak D call: TRBD2 (6 bases). The CDR3 DNA reads as TGTGCCAGCAGCTTAGGCGGGGTCCGGAACGAGCAGTACTTC. Residues: CASSLGGVRNEQYF.